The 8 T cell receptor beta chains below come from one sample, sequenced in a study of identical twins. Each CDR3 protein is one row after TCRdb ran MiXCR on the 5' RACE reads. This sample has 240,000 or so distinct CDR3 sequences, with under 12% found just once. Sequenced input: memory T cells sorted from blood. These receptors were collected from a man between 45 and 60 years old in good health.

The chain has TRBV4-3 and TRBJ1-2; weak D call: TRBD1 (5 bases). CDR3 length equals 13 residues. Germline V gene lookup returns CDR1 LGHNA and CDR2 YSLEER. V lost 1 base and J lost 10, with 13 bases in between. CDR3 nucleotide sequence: TGCGCCAGCAGCCAAGGAGAAGGGGCGTACTACACCTTC. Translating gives CASSQGEGAYYTF.

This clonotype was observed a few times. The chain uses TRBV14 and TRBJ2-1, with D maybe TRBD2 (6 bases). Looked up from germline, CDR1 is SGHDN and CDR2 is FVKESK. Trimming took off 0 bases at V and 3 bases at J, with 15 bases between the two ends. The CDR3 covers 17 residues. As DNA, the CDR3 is TGTGCCAGCAGCCAAGATCCCCGGAGGGCCAACTACAATGAGCAGTTCTTC. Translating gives CASSQDPRRANYNEQFF. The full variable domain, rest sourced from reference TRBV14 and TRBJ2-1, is EAGVTQFPSHSVIEKGQTVTLRCDPISGHDNLYWYRRVMGKEIKFLLHFVKESKQDESGMPNNRFLAERTGGTYSTLKVQPAELEDSGVYFCASSQDPRRANYNEQFFGPGTRLTVL.

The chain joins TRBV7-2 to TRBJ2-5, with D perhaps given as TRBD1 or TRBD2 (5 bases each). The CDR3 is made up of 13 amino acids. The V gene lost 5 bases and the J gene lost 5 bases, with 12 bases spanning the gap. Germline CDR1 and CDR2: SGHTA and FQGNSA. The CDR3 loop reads CASSPRWDETQYF. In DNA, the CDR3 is TGTGCCAGCAGCCCGCGATGGGACGAGACCCAGTACTTC.

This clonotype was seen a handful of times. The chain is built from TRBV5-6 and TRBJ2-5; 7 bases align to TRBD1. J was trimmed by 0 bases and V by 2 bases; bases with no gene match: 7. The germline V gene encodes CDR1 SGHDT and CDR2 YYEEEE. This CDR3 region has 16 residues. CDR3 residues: CASSFFRDSNQETQYF. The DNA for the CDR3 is TGTGCCAGCAGCTTTTTCCGGGACAGTAACCAAGAGACCCAGTACTTC.

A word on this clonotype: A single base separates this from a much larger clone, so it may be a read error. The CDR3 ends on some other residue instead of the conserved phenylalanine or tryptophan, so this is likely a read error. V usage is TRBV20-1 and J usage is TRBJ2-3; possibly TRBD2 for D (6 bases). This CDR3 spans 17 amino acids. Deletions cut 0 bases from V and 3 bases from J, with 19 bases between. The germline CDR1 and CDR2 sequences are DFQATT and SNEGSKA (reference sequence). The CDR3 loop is CSARDSLVGLYTDTQYL. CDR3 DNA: TGCAGTGCTAGAGATTCTCTCGTGGGACTTTATACAGATACGCAGTATCTT.

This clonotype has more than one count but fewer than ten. The CDR3 bases are TGTGCCAGCAGCTCCAGGGGGCGCGTCACTGAAGCTTTCTTT. This translates into CASSSRGRVTEAFF. The V and J genes are TRBV7-3 and TRBJ1-1; 8 bases line up with TRBD1. The ends lost 4 bases at V and 4 bases at J; junction bases unmatched: 5. Germline V gene sequence: CDR1 SGHTA, CDR2 FQGTGA. The CDR3 is 14 amino acids.

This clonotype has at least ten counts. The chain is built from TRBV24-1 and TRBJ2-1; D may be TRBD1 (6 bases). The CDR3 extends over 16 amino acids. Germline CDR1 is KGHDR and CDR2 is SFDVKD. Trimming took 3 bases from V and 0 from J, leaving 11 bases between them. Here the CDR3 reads CATSDPSTGSYNEQFF. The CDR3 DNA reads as TGTGCCACCAGTGATCCATCGACAGGCTCCTACAATGAGCAGTTCTTC.

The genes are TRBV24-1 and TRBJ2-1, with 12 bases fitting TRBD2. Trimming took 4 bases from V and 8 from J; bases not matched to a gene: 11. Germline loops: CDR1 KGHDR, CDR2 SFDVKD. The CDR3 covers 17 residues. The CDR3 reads CATSEGRLAGVTHEQFF. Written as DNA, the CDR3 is TGTGCCACCAGTGAGGGCCGACTAGCGGGAGTCACTCATGAGCAGTTCTTC.